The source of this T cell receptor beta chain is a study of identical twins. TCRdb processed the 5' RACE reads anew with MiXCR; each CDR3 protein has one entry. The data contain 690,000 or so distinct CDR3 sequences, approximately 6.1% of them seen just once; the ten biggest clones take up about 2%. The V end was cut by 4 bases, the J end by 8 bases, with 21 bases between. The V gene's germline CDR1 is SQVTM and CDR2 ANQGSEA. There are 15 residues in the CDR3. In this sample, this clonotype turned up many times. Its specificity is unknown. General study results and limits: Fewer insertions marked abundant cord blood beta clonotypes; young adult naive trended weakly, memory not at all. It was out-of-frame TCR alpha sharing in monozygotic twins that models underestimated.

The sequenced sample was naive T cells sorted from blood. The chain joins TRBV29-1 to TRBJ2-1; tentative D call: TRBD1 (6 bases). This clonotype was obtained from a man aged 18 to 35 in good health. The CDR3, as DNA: TGCAGCGTTGTGAGGGGGTCCTGGATTATAGATGAGCAGTTCTTC. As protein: CSVVRGSWIIDEQFF.